The entry below gives a single TCR beta chain sequence along with its context. The source of the sample is a study of blood T cell repertoires in COVID-19. Authors' methods: Estimated nucleated cell counts came from reference gene primer amplification. Repertoires were generated with immunoSEQ multiplex PCR, while TCRdb's copy carries only in-frame clones and drops some. That table is the source of V, J and clone size, and D and trimming were worked out from the DNA. The sample lists about 200,000 clones, roughly nine tenths seen once, with roughly 8.4% in the top ten. Per the germline V gene, CDR1 is MNHEY and CDR2 is SVGAGI. This CDR3 spans 15 amino acids. V lost 8 bases, J lost 2 bases, and 18 bases lay in between.

Specimen: PBMCs or T cells enriched from blood (not recorded which). The clonotype comes from a woman in her late teens or twenties who had recovered from COVID-19. The chain combines TRBV6-5 with TRBJ1-2; D call uncertain. The CDR3 spells CASPGGPDRNYGYTF. The CDR3 DNA is TGTGCCAGCCCAGGAGGACCGGATCGGAACTATGGCTACACCTTC.